A single TCR beta chain is shown here with its context. This clone has a handful of counts. Its antigen is still unknown. Base qualities are not provided; no much larger clone lies one nucleotide away. The cohort comprised fewer than 700 healthy bone marrow donors. Cohort members were all nominally healthy when sampled, although unrecorded immune exposures were likely present. The donor tested CMV seropositive, placing the donor among the approximately 310 seropositive members of the cohort. Each donor provided a peripheral blood sample, and peripheral blood mononuclear cells were used for TCR beta sequencing. The Qiagen DNeasy Blood Extraction Kit was used to extract genomic DNA from the blood cell samples. The sample originates from a study of cytomegalovirus exposure and HLA in healthy donors (dated by TCRdb to the late 2010s). The study in broad terms: In an earlier analysis of around 540 of the donors, 276 Gb of sequence data and 90 million to 120 million unique TCR beta sequences from about 190 million T cells were reported. Every repertoire in the discovery cohort had been generated on one and the same sequencing platform. To study patterns of TCR occurrence, a later analysis re-analyzed previously published TCR beta repertoires from more than 550 donors and added high-resolution HLA genotyping. Both class I and class II loci were covered by HLA typing, at four-digit resolution. About 320 gigabases of sequencing data and 80 million or so unique TCR sequences were included in an early release covering several hundred HLA-typed donors. High-throughput TCR immunosequencing, statistical association of individual TCRs with disease status, and machine learning were combined to predict cytomegalovirus infection status. Of the 300 to 450 genotyped donors, 70% to 90% were placed in the genetic ancestry cluster associated with self-reported Caucasian donors. Genome-wide SNP genotypes for about 65% of the 666 donors were used in a later genetic analysis, which treated that subset as a discovery cohort. A separate validation cohort of more than 100 different subjects was used in addition to the approximately 610-subject first cohort. Rather than drawing on any new phenotypic data, the later analysis identified candidate immune exposures from TCR beta sequences and the way those sequences occurred across donors. The number of typed donors differed by locus: about 620-630 for A, B, C, DRB1 and DQB1; about 520 for DQA1; 606 for DPA1; and around 450 for DPB1. Among about 410 genotyped donors of the cohort, an average of roughly 230,000 unique TCR beta nucleotide sequences was sequenced per donor, of which 15% to 20% were non-productive. In an earlier analysis of roughly 540 of the donors, high-throughput TCR beta sequencing was used to judge whether each TCR beta V gene segment behaved as functional or pseudogenic. Several DR-DQ haplotypes were treated as single units for association and clustering because of strong linkage in the cohort. The study aimed to test whether cataloging public T cell receptors could reveal signatures of past pathogen exposure. The T cell repertoires of 700 or so subjects were profiled by immunosequencing and related to cytomegalovirus serostatus. Donor age, sex, ethnicity and CMV serostatus were collected together with the repertoire data.

Overall results and qualifications from the work: In an earlier analysis of 500 to 650 of the donors, most TCR beta V segments appeared in productive rearrangements about 90% or about 30% of the time, broadly matching IMGT annotations. Immune exposure information for the cohort was limited to CMV serostatus. Some IMGT-functional V segments, including TRBV6-2 and TRBV6-3, could not be told apart with the 87-base-pair reads, so those segments were excluded. Correlated functional status among segregating V segments might be attributable to linkage disequilibrium, but an unknown experimental factor could not be ruled out. Assigning TCR associations to individual alleles was difficult when HLA alleles, especially DR and DQ, strongly co-occurred. A later analysis found that HLA-associated TCR beta chains were more clonally expanded and had lower generation probabilities than equally common non-associated chains. In both the original and validation cohorts, the classifier was reported to diagnose cytomegalovirus status with high specificity and sensitivity. In a later analysis, TCR association rates were found to vary across HLA loci, with the most associated TCRs seen for DRB1 alleles and the fewest for HLA-C alleles. Because HLA typing was missing for some donors at each locus, association tests included only the typed subset. Several of the top co-occurrence clusters appeared to be linked to parvovirus B19, influenza, CMV and Epstein-Barr virus, according to a later analysis. A cluster of highly shared sequence variants was judged likely to represent a technical artifact of the sequencing pipeline. The study gave a list of roughly 150 TCR beta chains associated with cytomegalovirus. V-gene and J-gene trimming of TCR beta chains was associated with a missense DCLRE1C variant in a later genetic analysis, and the association was replicated in an independent cohort. Most TCR sequences were observed very rarely across donors, whereas some public TCRs were present in many individuals. The authors suggested that the approach could potentially be extended to other disease states and immunological phenotypes. In a later analysis, most CMV-associated TCR beta chains were found to appear HLA-restricted, with HLA associations seemingly driven largely by CMV exposure. Sequencing depth was assumed to be roughly uniform across donors in the presence/absence analyses, though that assumption may not hold. The earlier analysis of approximately 560 of the donors excluded 15 to 20 rarely observed V segments, including chromosome 9 orphons, because counts were too low. A later analysis associated 16,951 TCR beta sequences with specific HLA alleles at a false discovery rate of 0.05. According to a later genetic analysis, donors in an Asian-associated ancestry cluster had fewer N-insertions in productive TCRs than the approximately 610-donor mean. In vitro tests confirmed that a few of the cytomegalovirus-associated TCR beta chains recognize cytomegalovirus antigens. A further reported finding was that TCR beta sequences accurately predicted the HLA-A and HLA-B alleles for most subjects in the first cohort. Only TCR beta chains were sequenced in this cohort, and the absence of alpha or paired-chain data limited detectable features.

CDR1 SEHNR and CDR2 FQNEAQ are derived from the germline V gene (reference sequence). V is pared back by 5 bases and J by 0 bases, with 10 bases lying between the germline termini. The CDR3 starts with the cysteine, ends with the phenylalanine, and has 14 residues. The retained sequence is limited to the CDR3, 42 bases, with the frame set at the first base. The library was obtained by the immunoSEQ multiplex PCR assay. The multiplex PCR relied on a mix of 60 forward primers for TCR Vbeta segments and 13 reverse primers for TCR Jbeta segments. A multiplex PCR assay on genomic DNA amplified the CDR3 region of rearranged TCR beta genes. Amplified TCR beta libraries were sequenced as 87-base-pair reads on the Illumina HiSeq System. Processing in the source paper ran as follows. Across the 600 to 700 repertoires, a later analysis counted 75 million to 90 million unique TCR beta chains, around 10 million of which were shared by at least two donors. To remove PCR and sequencing errors, raw reads were error-corrected and collapsed into unique sequences using a nearest-neighbor algorithm that merged closely related sequences. To assign V, D and J gene segments, CDR3 sequences were aligned to IMGT reference sequences. For a sequence to be retained, a match of at least six nucleotides to both a V gene segment and a J gene segment was required. A rearrangement was called productive if the CDR3 had no stop codons and remained in frame with V and J, and every other rearrangement was called non-productive. CDR3 was defined according to IMGT convention as the region running from the second conserved V-encoded cysteine to the conserved J-encoded phenylalanine. In an earlier analysis of approximately 590 of the donors, sequences lacking an unambiguous match to a single V gene segment were excluded. An earlier analysis of a few hundred of the donors called V segments functional above 56.7% productive rearrangements and segregating when the between-donor standard deviation exceeded 5%. A statistical classification framework was developed to diagnose cytomegalovirus status using the catalog of TCR beta chain sequences. A later analysis assigned V and J genes by comparing TCR nucleotide sequences with IMGT/GENE-DB human TR gene sequences. The TCRdist pipeline was used in a later analysis to assign CDR3 sequences and most-parsimonious VDJ recombination scenarios. In a later analysis, each TCR beta chain was defined by its CDR3 amino acid sequence together with its V-gene family, and reads without a unique V-gene family were excluded. To address suspected cross-contamination and a sequencing artifact, a later analysis removed around 590 highly shared, low-generation-probability nucleotide sequences. In a later analysis, a clonal expansion index for each public chain was calculated from normalized within-repertoire ranks of inferred template counts. In a later analysis, generation probabilities were computed using a VDJ recombination model fitted to out-of-frame rearrangements, and the results were checked against IGoR. A later analysis scored TCR-TCR, TCR-HLA and TCR-CMV co-occurrence with hypergeometric tests, applying a repertoire-size bias correction to TCR pairs. To estimate false discovery rates, a later analysis permuted the HLA or CMV assignments 20 times. A later analysis grouped co-occurring TCRs with DBSCAN, adding TCRdist sequence similarity when clustering within HLA-allele-positive subsets. Co-occurrence clustering excluded repertoires with fewer than 30,000 or more than 120,000 public chains, plus five with anomalous nucleotide sharing. This immuneACCESS table, as held by TCRdb, lists in-frame sequences with V and J called but not all clones. Of the missing ones, under half trace to an unresolved V gene in checked studies; the others have no known cause. V, J and clone size derive from that table, while D and trimming were established from the DNA sequence. A total of 100,000 to 120,000 clones appear in this sample, about 61% of them only once. The ten largest clones capture about 8% of the sample.

This clonotype was obtained from a man aged 18 to 29 in good health and CMV-seropositive. Specimen: PBMCs. This chain joins TRBV7-9 to TRBJ1-1, with the D gene not confidently named. CDR3 protein: CASSITEMNTEAFF. The DNA reads as follows: TGTGCCAGCAGCATTACAGAGATGAACACTGAAGCTTTCTTT.